The sequence of this T cell receptor beta chain was determined in a study of T cells after yellow fever vaccination (dated by TCRdb to about 2019). Looking at the study overall: The SMART-Seq v4 Ultra Low Input RNA kit was used to prepare libraries from fractions with low cell numbers. To follow T-cell clones before and after both primary and booster YFV17D yellow fever vaccination, bulk TCR alpha and beta repertoires underwent longitudinal sequencing. Blood was collected at multiple timepoints before and after primary and secondary immunization, and bulk PBMC replicates and cell subsets were isolated. Two healthy male donors, one aged 18 to 30 and one aged 30 to 40 years, made up the cohort. Study-wide conclusions, independent of this receptor: Most clones expanded after primary vaccination were re-detected after the booster (96% of CD4 and approximately 88% of CD8), suggesting broad memory maintenance. Only a couple of donors were included in the study, so the extent to which the findings can be generalized is limited. Compared with the primary T-cell response, the secondary T-cell response was faster but weaker, reaching its peak on day 5 rather than on day 15. Computational filtering was required because FACS-sorted repertoires could contain abundant contaminating clonotypes from the bulk population. A small share of clonotypes occurred in both CD4 and CD8 compartments, likely arising from convergent recombination.

The treatment or condition tag for this specimen amounts to: live attenuated yellow fever vaccine strain. PBMCs were isolated from peripheral blood using a standard Ficoll-Paque protocol. Dynabeads CD4 and CD8 positive selection kits were used to isolate the CD4 and CD8 T-cell fractions. RNA was extracted with TriZol from bulk PBMCs, CD4 and CD8 fractions, and dextramer-positive and dextramer-negative fractions. TCR cDNA was synthesized by 5'RACE template switching, through which a universal primer site and unique molecular identifiers were introduced. Priming for cDNA synthesis came from both the TCR alpha and TCR beta constant segments. Library amplification used two PCR steps, and the second PCR step added sample barcodes and sequencing adapters. Sequencing of the libraries was done on either Illumina HiSeq 2500 (2x100 bp) or NovaSeq (2x150 bp). For the original study's pipeline: MIGEC handled demultiplexing of reads and collapsing into UMI consensus sequences, while MiXCR performed V(D)J alignment. Using edgeR on replicate PBMC samples, clonotypes were called vaccine-responding if FDR was below 0.01 and the log2 fold change was above 5 up to day 15. Bulk clonotypes were assigned CD4 or CD8 identity according to which sequenced CD4 or CD8 repertoire held them at higher abundance. TCRdb reprocessing: public reads trimmed at Q25 with fastp, clones called with MiXCR, in-frame beta chains kept. Rows with a matching CDR3 protein are joined into one entry that keeps the most common DNA and genes. None of the V and J calls come from the authors' own analysis; TCRdb made them. This sample has roughly 260,000 distinct CDR3 sequences in its table, and 10% to 15% of those were observed once. The ten largest clones add up to 0.45% to 0.65% of the sample.

About this clonotype itself: What antigen it recognizes has not been identified. Base qualities were left out, and no much larger clone turns up one base away.

At the junction V is shortened by 3 bases and J by 5 bases, with 13 bases in between. CDR1 is given as LGHDT and CDR2 as YNNKEL, both from the germline V gene (reference sequence). Measured from the cysteine to the phenylalanine, the CDR3 is 14 residues long. Only the CDR3 DNA stays, 42 bases, in frame from base 1. This TCR came from a man aged 25 to 40 who received the YFV17D yellow fever vaccine. The rearranged chain carries TRBV3-1 and TRBJ1-1, with TRBD1 perhaps the D gene, on 5 matching bases. This specimen consisted of CD4+ T cells sorted from PBMCs, obtained 45 days after the yellow fever booster vaccination. The CDR3 has the sequence CASSQRGQLTEAFF. The DNA reads TGTGCCAGCAGCCAGCGGGGCCAGCTGACTGAAGCTTTCTTT.